Below are 9 T cell receptor beta chains sequenced from a single sample in a study of blood T cell repertoires in COVID-19. Assay: immunoSEQ multiplex PCR; the TCRdb copy retains only in-frame clones and omits some. Of roughly 300,000 clones listed, around 82% are singletons. Sequencing input: peripheral blood. These receptor sequences come from a woman aged 50 to 60 with acute or convalescent COVID-19.

This clone was picked up a small number of times. The CDR3 loop reads CSVEGGQGADTQYF. The CDR3 bases are TGCAGCGTTGAAGGGGGACAGGGTGCAGATACGCAGTATTTT. This sequence joins TRBV29-1 and TRBJ2-3, with 9 bases lining up with TRBD1. Unmatched junction bases numbered 3, after V lost 1 base and J lost 4 bases. CDR3 length equals 14 residues. Germline V gene data show CDR1 as SQVTM and CDR2 as ANQGSEA.

The rearrangement joins TRBV11-1 to TRBJ2-7, with unresolved D. The CDR3 length is 14 residues. Germline V gene lookup returns CDR1 SGHAT and CDR2 FQDESV (reference sequence). V dropped 5 bases and J dropped 5 bases, with 16 bases sitting between them. CDR3 DNA sequence: TGTGCCAGCAGCCCCTTGGCGCATAGCCACGAGCAGTACTTC. It is translated as CASSPLAHSHEQYF.

The V call is TRBV18, the J call TRBJ2-7; a weak D match, TRBD1 (5 bases). V dropped 3 bases and J dropped 0 bases, with 12 bases sitting between them. The CDR3 extends over 15 amino acids. Germline values: CDR1 KGHSH, CDR2 LQKENI. The CDR3 loop reads CASSPQDTFSYEQYV. Written as DNA, the CDR3 is TGTGCCAGCTCACCCCAGGACACTTTCTCCTACGAGCAGTACGTC.

The genes are TRBV7-9 and TRBJ1-2; 7 bases fit TRBD1. Germline V CDR1 and CDR2: SEHNR, FQNEAQ (reference sequence). Trimming cost V 3 bases and J 1 base; bases outside gene matches: 2. The CDR3 runs to 14 residues. The CDR3 protein is CASSFGQVNYGYTF. The CDR3 DNA reads as TGTGCCAGCAGCTTTGGACAGGTTAACTATGGCTACACCTTC.

This clone has ten or more counts. The chain recombines TRBV7-8 with TRBJ2-7; the D gene is possibly TRBD1 (6 bases). This CDR3 comprises 16 residues. V lost 0 bases and J 0 bases, leaving 12 bases between the germline ends. CDR1 is SGHVS and CDR2 is FQNEAQ in the germline V gene. CDR3 nucleotides: TGTGCCAGCAGCTTAGCGTTAGTCAGGGGCTCCTACGAGCAGTACTTC. Protein: CASSLALVRGSYEQYF.

V gene TRBV3-1 (or the pseudogene TRBV3-2) combines with J gene TRBJ1-5, with D hard to call. Germline lookup yields CDR1 LGHDT and CDR2 YNNKEL (reference sequence). V shed 1 base and J shed 9 bases, with 7 bases lying between them. The CDR3 consists of 12 residues. CDR3 region: CASSQVTGPQHF. DNA for the CDR3: TGTGCCAGCAGCCAAGTAACCGGGCCCCAGCATTTT.

This clone was seen a handful of times. In the same sample, other DNA sequences code for this CDR3. The V and J genes are TRBV18 and TRBJ1-3; 12 positions match TRBD1. In germline, CDR1 is KGHSH, CDR2 LQKENI. The length of the CDR3 is 16 residues. V was clipped by 5 bases and J by 1 base; unmatched bases: 3. The CDR3: CASSRGQGASGNTIYF. Written as DNA, the CDR3 is TGTGCCAGCTCAAGGGGACAGGGGGCTTCTGGAAACACCATATATTTT. The whole variable domain, filled in from reference TRBV18 and TRBJ1-3, reads NAGVMQNPRHLVRRRGQEARLRCSPMKGHSHVYWYRQLPEEGLKFMVYLQKENIIDESGMPKERFSAEFPKEGPSILRIQQVVRGDSAAYFCASSRGQGASGNTIYFGEGSWLTVV.

Concerning this clone itself: Other DNA sequences in the same sample also yield this CDR3. This chain joins TRBV3-1 (or the pseudogene TRBV3-2) and TRBJ1-2; D is unresolved. The CDR3 is 12 amino acids. V was pared by 3 bases and J by 8 bases, with 10 bases between. Germline CDR1 is LGHDT and CDR2 is YNNKEL (reference sequence). CDR3 nucleotide sequence: TGTGCCAGCAGCCAGAGGGAGAGGGGCTACACCTTC. Its protein is CASSQRERGYTF.

The chain uses TRBV9 and TRBJ2-2, with a tentative D call TRBD1 (5 bases). V was trimmed by 4 bases and J by 6 bases, leaving 10 bases between them. The CDR3 contains 13 residues. CDR1 is SGDLS and CDR2 is YYNGEE in the germline V gene. CDR3 in amino acids: CASSSTGPGELFF. The CDR3 DNA is TGTGCCAGCAGCAGTACAGGCCCCGGGGAGCTGTTTTTT.